This is a list of T cell receptor beta chains from one sample in a study of blood T cell repertoires in COVID-19. Using immunoSEQ multiplex PCR, the repertoire was profiled, and TCRdb retains in-frame clones only, with some absent. The table includes a few hundred thousand clones, around four fifths detected once. Material for sequencing was peripheral blood. Receptor source: a woman between 50 and 59 years old with active or convalescent COVID-19. CDR3s include the opening cysteine and the closing phenylalanine or tryptophan. Fields, in order: D gene, J gene, V gene, CDR3 protein, CDR3 DNA. A D gene is named only where the DNA matches it firmly.

D gene: NA
J gene: TRBJ1-5
V gene: TRBV12-5
CDR3 protein: CASGLVLGRDNQPQHF
CDR3 DNA: TGTGCTAGTGGTTTGGTACTTGGTAGAGACAATCAGCCCCAGCATTTT

D gene: NA
J gene: TRBJ2-5
V gene: TRBV19
CDR3 protein: CASSWQGEETQYF
CDR3 DNA: TGTGCCAGTAGTTGGCAGGGTGAAGAGACCCAGTACTTC

D gene: NA
J gene: TRBJ1-2
V gene: TRBV3-1/TRBV3-2
CDR3 protein: CASSQEEGGVNYGYTF
CDR3 DNA: TGTGCCAGCAGCCAAGAAGAGGGTGGGGTTAACTATGGCTACACCTTC

D gene: NA
J gene: TRBJ1-1
V gene: TRBV7-9
CDR3 protein: CASSFRDRSTEAFF
CDR3 DNA: TGTGCCAGCAGCTTCAGGGATCGGAGCACTGAAGCTTTCTTT

D gene: TRBD2
J gene: TRBJ2-3
V gene: TRBV5-4
CDR3 protein: CASSLAGAGTDTQYF
CDR3 DNA: TGTGCCAGCAGCCTAGCGGGAGCGGGCACAGATACGCAGTATTTT

D gene: NA
J gene: TRBJ2-5
V gene: TRBV6-5
CDR3 protein: CASSPTVQETQYF
CDR3 DNA: TGTGCCAGCAGCCCGACAGTCCAAGAGACCCAGTACTTC

D gene: TRBD1
J gene: TRBJ2-1
V gene: TRBV6-5
CDR3 protein: CASAGQGALNEQFF
CDR3 DNA: TGTGCCAGCGCTGGGCAGGGGGCCCTCAATGAGCAGTTCTTC

D gene: NA
J gene: TRBJ2-5
V gene: TRBV5-6
CDR3 protein: CASSLVEGQETQYF
CDR3 DNA: TGTGCCAGCAGCTTGGTTGAGGGCCAAGAGACCCAGTACTTC

D gene: TRBD1
J gene: TRBJ2-1
V gene: TRBV11-3
CDR3 protein: CASSFIGTGGLNEQFF
CDR3 DNA: TGTGCCAGCAGCTTCATCGGGACAGGGGGCCTAAATGAGCAGTTCTTC

D gene: NA
J gene: TRBJ1-1
V gene: TRBV27
CDR3 protein: CASSSRTQNTEAFF
CDR3 DNA: TGTGCCAGCAGTAGCCGGACACAGAACACTGAAGCTTTCTTT